This T cell receptor beta chain was recovered during a study of shared T cell receptors in the human thymus. A few counts support this clone. Clones were read by immunoSEQ multiplex PCR, and TCRdb kept only the in-frame ones, dropping some. The sample includes hundreds of thousands of clones, approximately 80% of them seen just once. The germline V gene has CDR1 LNHDA and CDR2 SQIVND (reference sequence). The ends were cut back, 3 bases at V and 8 bases at J, with 11 bases in the middle. The CDR3 is 13 amino acids. A further study also used this sample, focusing on human thymus T cells. From that paper: Thymic repertoires from unrelated individuals overlapped highly, related research reported.

The source material was thymocytes. J is TRBJ2-4 and V is TRBV19; D might be TRBD1 (6 bases). The receptor's source is a boy younger than two with a congenital heart defect. The CDR3 DNA reads TGTGCCAGTAGTATCCGCAGGGGTGACATTCAGTACTTC. Translating gives CASSIRRGDIQYF. The whole variable domain, filled in from reference TRBV19 and TRBJ2-4, reads DGGITQSPKYLFRKEGQNVTLSCEQNLNHDAMYWYRQDPGQGLRLIYYSQIVNDFQKGDIAEGYSVSREKKESFPLTVTSAQKNPTAFYLCASSIRRGDIQYFGAGTRLSVL.